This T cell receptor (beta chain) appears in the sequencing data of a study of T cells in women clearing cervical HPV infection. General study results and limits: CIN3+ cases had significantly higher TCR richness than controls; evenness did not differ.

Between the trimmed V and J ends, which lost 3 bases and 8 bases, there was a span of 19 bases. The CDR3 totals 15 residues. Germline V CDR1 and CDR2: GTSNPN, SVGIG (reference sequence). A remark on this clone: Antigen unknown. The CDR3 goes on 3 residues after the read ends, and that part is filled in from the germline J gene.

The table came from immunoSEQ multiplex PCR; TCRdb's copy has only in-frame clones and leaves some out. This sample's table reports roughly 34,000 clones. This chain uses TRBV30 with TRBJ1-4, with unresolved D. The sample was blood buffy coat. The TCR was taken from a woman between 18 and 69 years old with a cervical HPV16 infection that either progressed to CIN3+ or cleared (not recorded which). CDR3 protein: CAWRDFYAVREKLFF. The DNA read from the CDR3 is TGTGCCTGGAGAGATTTTTACGCAGTAAGAGAAAAA.